The 28 T cell receptor beta chains below come from one sample, sequenced in a study of OX40 agonist ivuxolimab in advanced cancers. Clones were read by immunoSEQ multiplex PCR, and TCRdb kept only the in-frame ones, dropping some. The sample includes 60,000 to 70,000 clones, 80% to 90% of them seen just once. The sequencing used CD4+ or CD8+ T cells sorted from blood, collected in a trial of the OX40 agonist ivuxolimab. These receptors originate from an adult with an advanced solid tumor such as melanoma, head and neck, liver or kidney cancer.

This sequence joins TRBV18 and TRBJ2-5; D is unresolved. The end of the DNA is better explained by TRBJ2-7, so the J call may be wrong. This CDR3 spans 15 amino acids. The germline CDR1 and CDR2 sequences are KGHSH and LQKENI. The CDR3 DNA follows: TGTGCCAGCTCACCCCCGGGCCCCAGCTCCTACGAGCAGTACTTC. Protein product: CASSPPGPSSYEQYF.

The CDR3 DNA reads TGTGCCAGCGCGGACAGGGCTAACTATGGCTACACCTTC. It encodes CASADRANYGYTF. The rearrangement joins TRBV7-2 to TRBJ1-2; 8 positions agree with TRBD1. The CDR3 has 13 residues. Germline lookup yields CDR1 SGHTA and CDR2 FQGNSA. Trimming at V came to 8 bases and at J to 0 bases, leaving 2 bases not matched to a gene.

This clone was found a few times. This chain links TRBV18 with TRBJ2-1, with D tentatively TRBD2 (6 bases). The CDR3 has 16 amino acids. Germline V gene lookup returns CDR1 KGHSH and CDR2 LQKENI. Trimming took off 3 bases at V and 0 bases at J, with 12 bases between the two ends. CDR3 DNA sequence: TGTGCCAGCTCACCCAAGGCCGGGAGCTCCTACAATGAGCAGTTCTTC. Its translation: CASSPKAGSSYNEQFF.

V is TRBV7-2 and J is TRBJ1-4, with a weak D call TRBD1 (5 bases). This CDR3 is built from 15 residues. Germline loops: CDR1 SGHTA, CDR2 FQGNSA. V lost 7 bases to trimming and J lost 7 bases, with 19 bases between them. The CDR3 reads CASNPGRGWSEKLFF. CDR3 bases: TGTGCCAGCAACCCGGGGCGGGGCTGGAGTGAAAAACTGTTTTTT. Drawing the rest from reference TRBV7-2 and TRBJ1-4, the complete variable domain is GAGVSQSPSNKVTEKGKDVELRCDPISGHTALYWYRQSLGQGLEFLIYFQGNSAPDKSGLPSDRFSAERTGGSVSTLTIQRTQQEDSAVYLCASNPGRGWSEKLFFGSGTQLSVL.

The CDR3 spells CSVDRSGSGETQYF. CDR3 DNA: TGCAGCGTTGATCGAAGCGGGAGTGGGGAGACCCAGTACTTC. This chain joins TRBV29-1 and TRBJ2-5; 8 nucleotides match TRBD2. The CDR3 runs to 14 residues. Germline V gene lookup returns CDR1 SQVTM and CDR2 ANQGSEA. J lost 5 bases, V lost 3 bases, and 8 bases had no gene match.

This chain links TRBV7-2 with TRBJ1-2; D is ambiguous. The CDR3 consists of 13 residues. The germline CDR1 and CDR2 sequences are SGHTA and FQGNSA. Trimming took 5 bases from V and 4 from J, leaving 11 bases between them. The CDR3 nucleotides are TGTGCCAGCAGCCCGTCCGGGCCCTATGGCTACACCTTC. It codes for CASSPSGPYGYTF.

The chain has TRBV27 and TRBJ2-7, with 9 bases aligning to TRBD2. Germline CDR1 and CDR2: MNHEY and SMNVEV (reference sequence). The CDR3 extends over 15 amino acids. J lost 2 bases, V lost 2 bases, and 4 bases had no gene match. The CDR3: CASSLKTSGTYEQYF. The CDR3 DNA follows: TGTGCCAGCAGTTTAAAGACTAGCGGAACCTACGAGCAGTACTTC.

The chain carries TRBV13 and TRBJ2-2; 8 bases map to TRBD2. V shed 2 bases and J 0 bases; nucleotides not matched to a gene: 5. This CDR3 has 17 amino acids. CDR1 and CDR2 (germline): PRHDT, FYEKMQ (reference sequence). The CDR3 here is CASSLSPAGANTGELFF. DNA of the CDR3: TGTGCCAGCAGCTTATCCCCAGCGGGAGCGAACACCGGGGAGCTGTTTTTT.

The sample holds one count of this clone. The rearrangement joins TRBV7-2 to TRBJ2-3; TRBD2 matches 9 bases. Looked up from germline, CDR1 is SGHTA and CDR2 is FQGNSA. CDR3 length: 18 residues. V lost 3 bases, J lost 5 bases, and 15 bases stayed unmatched. The chain's CDR3 is CASSFFPVAGGPGDTQYF. CDR3 DNA: TGTGCCAGCAGCTTCTTCCCTGTCGCGGGAGGGCCGGGAGATACGCAGTATTTT.

V and J are TRBV9 and TRBJ1-1; the match to TRBD1 covers 10 bases. This CDR3 has 15 residues. The germline V gene has CDR1 SGDLS and CDR2 YYNGEE. The junction had 9 bases not matched to a gene; V was cut back by 3 bases and J by 7 bases. The CDR3 reads CASSADRGRQDEAFF. In DNA form, the CDR3 reads TGTGCCAGCAGCGCCGACAGGGGGCGACAAGATGAAGCTTTCTTT.

The chain couples TRBV29-1 to TRBJ2-4; no clear D gene. The CDR3 is 16 residues long. Trimming took 1 base from V and 0 from J, leaving 13 bases between them. Per germline, CDR1 SQVTM and CDR2 ANQGSEA. DNA of the CDR3: TGCAGCGTTGAAGGAGGACCCATTCTAGCCAAAAACATTCAGTACTTC. Translated, it gives CSVEGGPILAKNIQYF. Full variable domain (missing parts from reference TRBV29-1 and TRBJ2-4): SAVISQKPSRDICQRGTSLTIQCQVDSQVTMMFWYRQQPGQSLTLIATANQGSEATYESGFVIDKFPISRPNLTFSTLTVSNMSPEDSSIYLCSVEGGPILAKNIQYFGAGTRLSVL.

This clone has just one count. The V call is TRBV28, the J call TRBJ1-2, with 8 bases matching TRBD1. After removal of 1 base from V and 7 bases from J, the junction contained 2 bases not matched to a gene. The CDR3 has 13 amino acids. Looked up from germline, CDR1 is MDHEN and CDR2 is SYDVKM. The CDR3 nucleotides are TGTGCCAGCAGTTTATCACAGGGGGGTGGCTACACCTTC. Encoded protein: CASSLSQGGGYTF.

Remarks on this clone: Other DNA sequences within the sample encode an identical CDR3. The chain has TRBV7-9 and TRBJ2-5; 9 bases fit TRBD2. This CDR3 contains 14 residues. With V trimmed by 3 bases and J by 5 bases, 4 bases remained unmatched. The germline V gene has CDR1 SEHNR and CDR2 FQNEAQ (reference sequence). CDR3 loop: CASSLGLAGETQYF. CDR3 coding DNA: TGTGCCAGCAGCTTGGGCCTAGCGGGGGAGACCCAGTACTTC.

This clone was recorded only once. Here the CDR3 DNA reads TGTGCCACCAGTTTTGGGGGGGCAAGCACAGATACGCAGTATTTT. This translates into CATSFGGASTDTQYF. V gene TRBV15 combines with J gene TRBJ2-3; D perhaps matches TRBD2 (7 bases). V lost 6 bases and J lost 0, with 13 bases in between. This CDR3 contains 15 residues. CDR1 and CDR2 (germline): LNHNV, YYDKDF (reference sequence).

This chain connects TRBV10-3 to TRBJ2-7; TRBD1 might be the D (6 bases). The V gene lost 10 bases and the J gene lost 3 bases, with 10 bases spanning the gap. In germline, CDR1 is ENHRY, CDR2 SYGVKD. CDR3 length: 11 amino acids. The CDR3 sequence: CATRQVYEQYF. The CDR3 nucleotides are TGTGCCACCCGACAGGTCTACGAGCAGTACTTC.

The chain carries TRBV4-2 and TRBJ1-1; D unresolved. The CDR3 is 12 amino acids. The germline gives CDR1 LGHNA, CDR2 YNFKEQ. The V end lost 5 bases, the J end lost 7 bases, and 11 bases lay between the germline ends. The CDR3 loop is CASSLDTFEAFF. The DNA for the CDR3 is TGTGCCAGCAGCTTGGATACTTTTGAAGCTTTCTTT.

The gene calls are TRBV6-6 and TRBJ1-2; TRBD1 matches 7 bases. Germline CDR1 MNHNY, CDR2 SVGAGI (reference sequence). Germline trimming cut 6 bases from V and 2 bases from J; bases unmatched to any gene: 6. This CDR3 has 14 residues. For the CDR3, the DNA is TGTGCCAGCAGGAGAGGACAGGAAAACTATGGCTACACCTTC. It yields the protein CASRRGQENYGYTF.

V and J are TRBV10-1 and TRBJ2-5; D possibly matches TRBD1 or TRBD2 (6 bases each). V was trimmed by 0 bases and J by 4 bases, leaving 9 bases between them. The V gene's germline CDR1 is WNHNN and CDR2 SYGVQD (reference sequence). The CDR3 contains 14 residues. CDR3 coding DNA: TGCGCCAGCAGTGAGTCTCGGGGGCGAGAGACCCAGTACTTC. Translation: CASSESRGRETQYF.

DNA for the CDR3: TGCGCCAGCAGCCAGGGGACCGGGACTAGAGACTACGAGCAGTACTTC. It codes for CASSQGTGTRDYEQYF. The V call is TRBV4-1, the J call TRBJ2-7; TRBD2 matches 8 bases. Per germline, CDR1 MGHRA and CDR2 YSYEKL. CDR3 length: 16 residues. Trimming removed 3 bases from V and 3 bases from J; junction bases left unmatched: 10.

This clone was counted a single time. This chain links TRBV7-8 with TRBJ2-7; 7 bases agree with TRBD2. This CDR3 is built from 17 residues. Germline values: CDR1 SGHVS, CDR2 FQNEAQ. V was clipped by 0 bases and J by 4 bases; unmatched bases: 12. This CDR3 is CASSLAPWERGVYEQYF. The DNA for the CDR3 is TGTGCCAGCAGCTTAGCCCCCTGGGAGCGGGGCGTGTACGAGCAGTACTTC.

This clone was counted a single time. V is TRBV10-3 and J is TRBJ2-1; TRBD1 matches at 7 bases. Germline-derived CDR1 and CDR2 are ENHRY and SYGVKD. The CDR3 has 11 amino acids. With V trimmed by 10 bases and J by 12 bases, 9 bases remained unmatched. CDR3: CASGQAQGQFF. The CDR3 region has the DNA TGTGCCAGCGGACAGGCCCAGGGGCAGTTCTTC.

This clone is a singleton in its sample. The CDR3 DNA sequence: TGTGCCAGCCGTTCCATGGGCAGGCGCCGCACAGATACGCAGTATTTT. It encodes CASRSMGRRRTDTQYF. This chain joins TRBV28 and TRBJ2-3; D is undetermined. V shed 8 bases and J shed 1 base, with 19 bases lying between them. The CDR3 has 16 residues. Germline CDR1 and CDR2: MDHEN and SYDVKM. Looking up the rest from reference TRBV28 and TRBJ2-3 gives the full variable domain: DVKVTQSSRYLVKRTGEKVFLECVQDMDHENMFWYRQDPGLGLRLIYFSYDVKMKEKGDIPEGYSVSREKKERFSLILESASTNQTSMYLCASRSMGRRRTDTQYFGPGTRLTVL.

The chain is built from TRBV7-2 and TRBJ2-7; TRBD1 aligns across 8 bases. Trimming took 5 bases from V and 2 from J; bases not matched to a gene: 8. The CDR3 is 15 residues long. CDR1 is SGHTA and CDR2 is FQGNSA in the germline V gene. The CDR3 region is CASSDRTGTTYEQYF. CDR3 in DNA: TGTGCCAGCAGCGACCGGACAGGGACCACCTACGAGCAGTACTTC.

V gene TRBV6-5 combines with J gene TRBJ1-6, with D perhaps TRBD1 (5 bases). The V end was cut by 6 bases, the J end by 7 bases, with 16 bases between. This CDR3 is 15 amino acids long. CDR1 is MNHEY, CDR2 SVGAGI, per germline. CDR3 bases: TGTGCCAGCAGGGACCCAGGACGGGGGAATTCACCCCTCCACTTT. The encoded protein is CASRDPGRGNSPLHF.

The V gene is TRBV29-1, the J gene TRBJ2-3; possible D gene TRBD1, 6 bases. Germline V gene lookup returns CDR1 SQVTM and CDR2 ANQGSEA. The CDR3 extends over 11 amino acids. With 3 bases removed from V and 5 bases from J, the gap between germline ends came to 6 bases. CDR3 sequence reads: CSVDRGDTQYF. The DNA for the CDR3 is TGCAGCGTTGACAGGGGAGATACGCAGTATTTT.

This clone was counted a few times. This chain connects TRBV19 to TRBJ2-7, with 7 bases matching TRBD1. Germline V gene data show CDR1 as LNHDA and CDR2 as SQIVND (reference sequence). The CDR3 covers 15 residues. V shed 3 bases and J 2 bases; nucleotides not matched to a gene: 7. This CDR3 reads CASSITPTGAYEQYF. The CDR3 nucleotides are TGTGCCAGTAGTATTACCCCCACAGGGGCCTACGAGCAGTACTTC.

The chain employs TRBV7-9 and TRBJ1-4; D is undetermined. This CDR3 is 11 amino acids long. Trimming took off 5 bases at V and 4 bases at J, with 2 bases between the two ends. The germline gives CDR1 SEHNR, CDR2 FQNEAQ (reference sequence). In DNA, the CDR3 is TGTGCCAGCAGCGTTAATGAAAAACTGTTTTTT. Its translation is CASSVNEKLFF.

This clone was recorded a few times. V gene TRBV7-8 combines with J gene TRBJ2-1; D call uncertain. The CDR3 extends over 10 amino acids. The germline V gene encodes CDR1 SGHVS and CDR2 FQNEAQ. Trimming took off 1 base at V and 8 bases at J, with 0 bases between the two ends. The CDR3 loop is CASSLDEQFF. CDR3 bases: TGTGCCAGCAGCTTAGATGAGCAGTTCTTC.